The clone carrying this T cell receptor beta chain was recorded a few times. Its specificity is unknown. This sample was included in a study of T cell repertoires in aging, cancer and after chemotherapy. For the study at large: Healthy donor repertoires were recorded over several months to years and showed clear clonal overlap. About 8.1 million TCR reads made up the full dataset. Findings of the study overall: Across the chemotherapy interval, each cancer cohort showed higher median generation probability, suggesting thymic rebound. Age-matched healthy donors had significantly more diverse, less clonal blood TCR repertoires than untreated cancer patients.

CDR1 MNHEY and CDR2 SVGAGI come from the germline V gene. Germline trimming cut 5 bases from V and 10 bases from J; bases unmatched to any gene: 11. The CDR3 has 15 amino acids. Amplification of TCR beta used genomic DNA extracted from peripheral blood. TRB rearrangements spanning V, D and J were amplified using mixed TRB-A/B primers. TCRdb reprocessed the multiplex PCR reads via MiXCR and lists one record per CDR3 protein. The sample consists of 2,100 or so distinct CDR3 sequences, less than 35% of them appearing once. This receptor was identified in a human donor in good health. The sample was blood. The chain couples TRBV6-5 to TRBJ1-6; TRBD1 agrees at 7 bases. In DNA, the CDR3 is TGTGCCAGCAGTGAGACAGGGAATTTTAACTCACCCCTCCACTTT. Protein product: CASSETGNFNSPLHF.